This T cell receptor beta chain was identified during a study of blood T cell repertoires in COVID-19. Turning to the study itself: The origin of the acute and convalescent COVID-19 samples was the United States, Italy and Spain. PBMCs, B-cell-depleted T cells, or T cells provided the cDNA or gDNA that made up the material.

The CDR3 sequence is 15 residues long. Germline V gene sequence: CDR1 GTSNPN, CDR2 SVGIG (reference sequence). With 5 bases clipped from V and 0 bases from J, the junction kept 10 bases outside the gene matches. The participants were between about 18 and 90 years old and came from 20 to 30 US areas. The study assigned cohorts using participant-reported clinical history. Only in-frame clones appear in the TCRdb table, and some are missing; sequencing was by immunoSEQ multiplex PCR. This sample yields roughly 270,000 clones, of which less than 85% are seen a single time; around 2.3% belongs to the top ten.

The chain links TRBV30 to TRBJ2-7; 7 bases line up with TRBD1. The specimen sequenced was PBMCs or T cells enriched from blood (not recorded which). This receptor was obtained from a woman between 45 and 65 years old who had recovered from COVID-19. CDR3 protein: CAWAEGAIPSYEQYF. The CDR3 DNA reads TGTGCCTGGGCCGAGGGGGCCATACCCTCCTACGAGCAGTACTTC.